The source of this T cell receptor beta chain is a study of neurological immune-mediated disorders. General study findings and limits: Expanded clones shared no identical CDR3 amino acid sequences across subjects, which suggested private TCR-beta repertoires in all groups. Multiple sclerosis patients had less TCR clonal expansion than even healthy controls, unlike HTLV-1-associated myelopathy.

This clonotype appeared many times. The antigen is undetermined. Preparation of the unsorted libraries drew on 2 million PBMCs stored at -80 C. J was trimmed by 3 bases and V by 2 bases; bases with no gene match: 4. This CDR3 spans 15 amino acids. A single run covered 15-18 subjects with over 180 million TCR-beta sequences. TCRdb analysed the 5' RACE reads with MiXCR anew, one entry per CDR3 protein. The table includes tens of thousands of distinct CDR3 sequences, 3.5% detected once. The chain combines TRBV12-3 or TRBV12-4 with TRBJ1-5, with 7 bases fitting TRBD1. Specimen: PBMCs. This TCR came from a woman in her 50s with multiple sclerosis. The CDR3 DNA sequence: TGTGCCAGCAGTTTAAAGACAGGGCTCAATCAGCCCCAGCATTTT. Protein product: CASSLKTGLNQPQHF.